The rows below give T cell receptor beta chains drawn from one sample of a study of T cell responses to AZD1222 COVID-19 vaccine. Method: immunoSEQ multiplex PCR; TCRdb's copy keeps in-frame clones and lacks some. The sample lists some 130,000 clones; around 90% were seen once. This sample comprised peripheral blood, obtained on day 0 of AZD1222 vaccination. The source of these receptors is an adult in good health. The CDR3 runs from the conserved cysteine through the conserved F or W. A D gene is named only where the DNA matches it firmly. Size is stated for part of the rows, as once, few or many counts, or as a class when the clone is expanded.

d_call,v_call,j_call,clone_size,cdr3_aa,cdr3_nt
.,TRBV28,TRBJ2-7,.,CASSLPVPYEQYF,TGTGCCAGCAGTTTGCCGGTACCCTACGAGCAGTACTTC
.,TRBV4-1,TRBJ2-3,.,CASSRKELDTQYF,TGCGCCAGCAGCCGGAAAGAGCTTGATACGCAGTATTTT
.,TRBV30,TRBJ1-5,.,CAWSVFGGGRSSQPQHF,TGTGCCTGGAGTGTGTTTGGAGGCGGCCGATCTTCCCAGCCCCAGCATTTT
.,TRBV14,TRBJ1-2,.,CASSHLRGGSGYTF,TGTGCCAGCAGCCACTTAAGAGGAGGGAGCGGCTACACCTTC
.,TRBV28,TRBJ1-1,.,CATNEGVNTEAFF,TGTGCCACCAACGAGGGGGTGAACACTGAAGCTTTCTTT
.,TRBV2,TRBJ1-5,.,CASSPRVGDQPQHF,TGTGCCAGCAGTCCCCGGGTGGGAGATCAGCCCCAGCATTTT
TRBD1,TRBV5-1,TRBJ1-6,.,CASSSSGQGNSPLHF,TGCGCCAGCAGCTCCTCGGGACAGGGGAATTCACCCCTCCACTTT
.,TRBV10-3,TRBJ2-7,.,CAINPGQSREQYF,TGTGCCATCAACCCGGGACAATCTCGTGAGCAGTACTTC
TRBD1,TRBV6-5,TRBJ1-6,.,CASSQTGVFGSPLHF,TGTGCCAGCAGCCAGACAGGGGTTTTCGGTTCACCCCTCCACTTT
.,TRBV28,TRBJ1-1,.,CASSLWVTDITEAFF,TGTGCCAGCAGTTTATGGGTAACAGATATCACTGAAGCTTTCTTT
.,TRBV28,TRBJ1-1,.,CASSFGTLNTEAFF,TGTGCCAGCAGTTTCGGGACACTGAACACTGAAGCTTTCTTT
TRBD1,TRBV28,TRBJ1-1,.,CASRSDRVGTEAFF,TGTGCCAGCAGATCCGACAGGGTGGGCACTGAAGCTTTCTTT
.,TRBV7-9,TRBJ1-6,.,CASSPSDRPYSPLHF,TGTGCCAGCAGCCCCTCGGACAGACCTTATTCACCCCTCCACTTT
.,TRBV19,TRBJ2-7,.,CASSRADTTYEQYF,TGTGCCAGTAGTCGGGCAGACACCACCTACGAGCAGTACTTC
TRBD1,TRBV12-3/TRBV12-4,TRBJ1-6,.,CASRTGMDSPLHF,TGTGCCAGCAGGACAGGGATGGATTCACCCCTCCACTTT
TRBD2,TRBV9,TRBJ2-5,.,CASSKRGGSQETQYF,TGTGCCAGCAGCAAGAGAGGCGGGAGCCAAGAGACCCAGTACTTC
TRBD1,TRBV5-1,TRBJ2-3,.,CASSLEGAHSDTQYF,TGCGCCAGCAGCTTGGAGGGGGCGCACTCAGATACGCAGTATTTT
.,TRBV3-1/TRBV3-2,TRBJ2-7,.,CASSQEGVGEQYF,TGTGCCAGCAGCCAAGAAGGGGTAGGCGAGCAGTACTTC
.,TRBV24-1,TRBJ2-2,.,CATSDTETRRELFF,TGTGCCACCAGTGATACTGAGACTAGGCGGGAGCTGTTTTTT
.,TRBV7-9,TRBJ2-7,.,CASSLDRVYEQYF,TGTGCCAGCAGCTTAGACAGGGTATACGAGCAGTACTTC
TRBD1,TRBV5-6,TRBJ1-1,.,CASSVLTGHEAFF,TGTGCCAGCAGCGTACTGACAGGGCATGAAGCTTTCTTT
.,TRBV11-1,TRBJ1-6,.,CASSLRMGNSPLHF,TGTGCCAGCAGCTTAAGAATGGGCAATTCACCCCTCCACTTT
.,TRBV6-5,TRBJ2-1,.,CASSIPGRTYNEQFF,TGTGCCAGCAGCATCCCGGGACGCACTTACAATGAGCAGTTCTTC
.,TRBV28,TRBJ1-2,few,CASSLGRGTYGYTF,TGTGCCAGCAGTTTAGGCAGGGGAACTTATGGCTACACCTTC
.,TRBV3-1/TRBV3-2,TRBJ2-7,few,CASSQSGYEQYF,TGTGCCAGCAGCCAATCGGGGTACGAGCAGTACTTC
.,TRBV24-1,TRBJ1-1,.,CATSESDRQGEAFF,TGTGCCACCAGTGAAAGCGATCGGCAAGGGGAAGCTTTCTTT
TRBD1,TRBV5-4,TRBJ1-1,.,CASTPGTGLVNTEAFF,TGTGCCAGCACCCCTGGGACAGGACTTGTGAACACTGAAGCTTTCTTT
.,TRBV9,TRBJ2-1,.,CASSMGGGGPYNEQFF,TGTGCCAGCAGCATGGGGGGGGGCGGCCCCTACAATGAGCAGTTCTTC
TRBD2,TRBV24-1,TRBJ2-1,.,CATSDYGLAGASSSYNEQFF,TGTGCCACCAGTGATTATGGACTAGCGGGGGCGTCGAGCTCCTACAATGAGCAGTTCTTC
.,TRBV6-1,TRBJ1-3,once,CASSEKAGRNTIYF,TGTGCCAGCAGTGAAAAGGCAGGGAGAAACACCATATATTTT
TRBD1,TRBV6-5,TRBJ2-7,few,CASSYNGQGVQYF,TGTGCCAGCAGTTATAATGGACAGGGGGTGCAGTACTTC
.,TRBV19,TRBJ1-2,.,CASSPSQANYGYTF,TGTGCCAGTAGTCCCTCACAGGCTAACTATGGCTACACCTTC
.,TRBV30,TRBJ1-6,.,CAWSVNSPLHF,TGTGCCTGGAGTGTTAATTCACCCCTCCACTTT
TRBD1,TRBV6-2/TRBV6-3,TRBJ2-5,.,CASSQWTGRIQETQYF,TGTGCCAGCAGTCAATGGACAGGGCGAATCCAAGAGACCCAGTACTTC
.,TRBV19,TRBJ2-7,.,CASSTKSYPYEQYF,TGTGCCAGTAGTACTAAATCCTACCCCTACGAGCAGTACTTC
TRBD2,TRBV7-7,TRBJ2-3,.,CASSVGLAGVTDTQYF,TGTGCCAGCAGCGTGGGACTAGCGGGGGTCACAGATACGCAGTATTTT
.,TRBV7-9,TRBJ2-5,few,CASSLAQWLQETQYF,TGTGCCAGCAGCTTAGCGCAGTGGCTACAAGAGACCCAGTACTTC
.,TRBV7-2,TRBJ2-5,.,CASSSAGHQETQYF,TGTGCCAGCAGCTCCGCCGGGCATCAAGAGACCCAGTACTTC
.,TRBV28,TRBJ2-1,.,CASSSIEAAGPHHDEQFF,TGTGCCAGCAGTTCAATCGAAGCGGCAGGGCCTCATCACGATGAGCAGTTCTTC
TRBD2,TRBV14,TRBJ2-3,.,CASSLGLGPTDTQYF,TGTGCCAGCAGCCTCGGACTAGGCCCCACAGATACGCAGTATTTT
.,TRBV6-5,TRBJ1-6,.,CASSYSSGLNSPLHF,TGTGCCAGCAGTTACTCGTCCGGCCTTAATTCACCCCTCCACTTT
TRBD1,TRBV18,TRBJ1-1,.,CASSLGQGAAEAFF,TGTGCCAGCTCACTTGGACAGGGGGCAGCTGAAGCTTTCTTT
.,TRBV6-5,TRBJ1-1,.,CASNDRNTEAFF,TGTGCCAGCAACGACAGGAACACTGAAGCTTTCTTT
.,TRBV3-1/TRBV3-2,TRBJ1-6,.,CASSQEGNRRSPLHF,TGTGCCAGCAGCCAAGAGGGCAATCGGAGGTCACCCCTCCACTTT
TRBD2,TRBV28,TRBJ2-7,few,CASGSGLPPQEQYF,TGTGCCAGCGGCTCGGGACTACCCCCTCAAGAGCAGTACTTC
.,TRBV12-3/TRBV12-4,TRBJ1-4,.,CASSVREKLFF,TGTGCCAGCAGTGTAAGGGAAAAACTGTTTTTT
.,TRBV5-1,TRBJ2-7,.,CASSTTSNEQYF,TGCGCCAGCAGCACGACTAGTAACGAGCAGTACTTC
.,TRBV30,TRBJ1-2,.,CAWSVRELRENGYTF,TGTGCCTGGAGTGTGAGGGAACTTCGGGAGAATGGCTACACCTTC
.,TRBV18,TRBJ2-5,once,CASSPRDSTETQYF,TGTGCCAGCTCACCACGCGACTCCACAGAGACCCAGTACTTC
TRBD1,TRBV9,TRBJ2-1,.,CASSIGQGVYNEQFF,TGTGCCAGCAGCATCGGACAGGGTGTCTACAATGAGCAGTTCTTC
TRBD1,TRBV9,TRBJ2-4,.,CASSVGQGGPKNIQYF,TGTGCCAGCAGCGTAGGACAGGGGGGGCCCAAAAACATTCAGTACTTC
.,TRBV7-8,TRBJ1-1,.,CASNLGGNTEAFF,TGTGCCAGCAACCTGGGGGGTAACACTGAAGCTTTCTTT
.,TRBV19,TRBJ1-2,.,CASSMEGTRGYGYTF,TGTGCCAGTAGTATGGAAGGGACAAGAGGCTATGGCTACACCTTC
.,TRBV5-1,TRBJ1-6,few,CASSINTENSPLHF,TGCGCCAGCAGCATAAACACTGAAAATTCACCCCTCCACTTT
.,TRBV4-1,TRBJ2-1,.,CASSQEGRGHSYNEQFF,TGCGCCAGCAGCCAAGAGGGGCGGGGGCACTCCTACAATGAGCAGTTCTTC
.,TRBV24-1,TRBJ2-6,.,CATSSGGGPSGANVLTF,TGTGCCACCAGCAGTGGGGGAGGCCCCAGTGGGGCCAACGTCCTGACTTTC
TRBD2,TRBV5-4,TRBJ2-2,.,CASSARTSGYTGELFF,TGTGCCAGCAGCGCAAGGACTAGCGGCTACACCGGGGAGCTGTTTTTT
.,TRBV5-1,TRBJ1-2,.,CASSSTYGAPHGYTF,TGCGCCAGCAGCTCGACGTATGGGGCTCCCCATGGCTACACCTTC
TRBD2,TRBV4-3,TRBJ2-1,.,CASSQEKRGPTSEQFF,TGCGCCAGCAGCCAAGAAAAGCGGGGGCCAACAAGTGAGCAGTTCTTC